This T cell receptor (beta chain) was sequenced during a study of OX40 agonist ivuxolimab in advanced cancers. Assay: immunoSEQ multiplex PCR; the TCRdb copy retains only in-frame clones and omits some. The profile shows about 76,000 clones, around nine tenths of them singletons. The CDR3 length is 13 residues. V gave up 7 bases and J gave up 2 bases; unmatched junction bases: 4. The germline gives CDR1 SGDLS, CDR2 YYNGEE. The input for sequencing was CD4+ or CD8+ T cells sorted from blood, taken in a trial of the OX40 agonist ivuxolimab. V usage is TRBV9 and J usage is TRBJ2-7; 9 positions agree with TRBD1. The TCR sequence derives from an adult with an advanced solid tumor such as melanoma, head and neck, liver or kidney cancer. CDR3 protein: CASEGQGTYEQYF. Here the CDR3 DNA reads TGTGCCAGCGAAGGACAGGGGACCTACGAGCAGTACTTC. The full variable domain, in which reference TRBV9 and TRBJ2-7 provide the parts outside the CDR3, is DSGVTQTPKHLITATGQRVTLRCSPRSGDLSVYWYQQSLDQGLQFLIQYYNGEERAKGNILERFSAQQFPDLHSELNLSSLELGDSALYFCASEGQGTYEQYFGPGTRLTVT.